The 22 T cell receptor beta chains below come from one sample, sequenced in a study of identical twins. MiXCR was run by TCRdb on the 5' RACE reads, yielding one entry per CDR3 protein. This table has 300,000 to 400,000 distinct CDR3 sequences, 9% to 15% appearing once. This same sample was also taken into another study, of yellow fever vaccine responses in identical twins.

Sequencing was done on a sample of CD8+ T cells sorted from blood. The source is a woman aged 18 to 35 in good health.

V is TRBV6-1 and J is TRBJ2-1; 16 bases agree with TRBD2. This CDR3 is 16 amino acids long. The V gene's germline CDR1 is MNHNS and CDR2 SASEGT. The V segment lost 10 bases and the J segment 6 bases; nucleotides outside the gene matches: 9. CDR3 amino acids: CAIVGLAGGPSNEQFF. The CDR3 bases are TGTGCCATTGTGGGACTAGCGGGGGGGCCTTCCAATGAGCAGTTCTTC.

V gene TRBV10-2 combines with J gene TRBJ2-3; 13 bases align to TRBD2. Germline values: CDR1 WSHSY, CDR2 SAAADI. V shed 0 bases and J 4 bases; nucleotides not matched to a gene: 7. The CDR3 extends over 18 amino acids. The CDR3: CASSESWGTSGIADTQYF. CDR3 nucleotides: TGCGCCAGCAGTGAGTCTTGGGGGACTAGCGGGATTGCAGATACGCAGTATTTT.

The V call is TRBV12-3 or TRBV12-4, the J call TRBJ2-5, with D perhaps assigned TRBD1 or TRBD2 (5 bases each). This CDR3 contains 12 residues. V was clipped by 6 bases and J by 5 bases, with 10 bases between them. The CDR3 loop reads CASRREGETQYF. Written as DNA, the CDR3 is TGTGCCAGCAGAAGAGAGGGGGAGACCCAGTACTTC.

A few counts support this clonotype. The chain joins TRBV6-1 to TRBJ2-7; D call uncertain. CDR3 length: 12 residues. V gave up 2 bases and J gave up 4 bases, with 6 bases separating them. The germline CDR1 and CDR2 sequences are MNHNS and SASEGT. The CDR3 DNA is TGTGCCAGCAGTGAAAAGGGATACGAGCAGTACTTC. As protein: CASSEKGYEQYF.

This clonotype appeared a few times. The rearrangement links TRBV20-1 to TRBJ1-3; 8 nucleotides agree with TRBD1. Germline CDR1 is DFQATT and CDR2 is SNEGSKA (reference sequence). V shed 6 bases and J 1 base; nucleotides not matched to a gene: 5. CDR3 length: 14 residues. CDR3 bases: TGCAGTGCACCGACAGGGGCGTCTGGAAACACCATATATTTT. This sequence encodes CSAPTGASGNTIYF.

V is TRBV19 and J is TRBJ2-2; TRBD2 is a possible D gene (5 bases). The CDR3 sequence is 14 residues long. The germline V gene has CDR1 LNHDA and CDR2 SQIVND (reference sequence). The V end was cut by 1 base, the J end by 7 bases, with 10 bases between. The CDR3 DNA is TGTGCCAGTAGTATAGGTCTACGGGACGGGGAGCTGTTTTTT. This translates into CASSIGLRDGELFF.

This chain uses TRBV7-9 with TRBJ1-6, with 8 bases matching TRBD1. Trimming took 5 bases from V and 10 from J; bases not matched to a gene: 10. The CDR3 extends over 15 amino acids. Germline V CDR1 and CDR2: SEHNR, FQNEAQ (reference sequence). CDR3: CASSLPDRGDSPLHF. The CDR3 DNA is TGTGCCAGCAGCCTACCCGACAGGGGAGACTCACCCCTCCACTTT.

In its sample, this clonotype was seen a few times. The rearrangement joins TRBV20-1 to TRBJ1-1, with 7 bases matching TRBD1. Per the germline V gene, CDR1 is DFQATT and CDR2 is SNEGSKA (reference sequence). The length of the CDR3 is 15 residues. Trimming cost V 3 bases and J 3 bases; bases outside gene matches: 10. The CDR3 is CSASKGGGGDTEAFF. The CDR3 coding sequence is TGCAGTGCTAGTAAAGGGGGCGGGGGGGACACTGAAGCTTTCTTT.

This chain joins TRBV20-1 and TRBJ2-1; 13 bases are a match to TRBD2. V trimming: 4 bases; J trimming: 8 bases; junction bases outside the gene matches: 8. The CDR3 has 15 residues. The germline CDR1 and CDR2 sequences are DFQATT and SNEGSKA (reference sequence). The CDR3 region has the DNA TGCAGTGCTATAGGGACTAGCGGGGCCTCGGATGAGCAGTTCTTC. Translated, it gives CSAIGTSGASDEQFF.

The chain joins TRBV20-1 to TRBJ2-1; TRBD2 agrees at 10 bases. The CDR3 has 18 amino acids. J gave up 0 bases and V 3 bases, and 11 bases lay outside the gene matches. Germline V CDR1 and CDR2: DFQATT, SNEGSKA (reference sequence). The CDR3 nucleotides read TGCAGTGCTAGTGAGGCAGCGGGAGGGCGTATCTCCTACAATGAGCAGTTCTTC. It encodes CSASEAAGGRISYNEQFF.

The sample holds many counts of this clonotype. This chain connects TRBV2 to TRBJ2-1; TRBD2 agrees at 10 bases. Trimming at V came to 1 base and at J to 5 bases, leaving 5 bases not matched to a gene. The CDR3 consists of 16 residues. Per the germline V gene, CDR1 is SNHLY and CDR2 is FYNNEI. CDR3 bases: TGTGCCAGCAGTGAAGGCCGGACTAGCGGCCACAATGAGCAGTTCTTC. Translating it yields CASSEGRTSGHNEQFF.

The rearrangement uses TRBV7-9 and TRBJ2-2; D is unclear. The CDR3 consists of 12 residues. With 7 bases removed from V and 7 bases from J, the gap between germline ends came to 10 bases. Germline V lookup: CDR1 SEHNR, CDR2 FQNEAQ (reference sequence). In DNA, the CDR3 is TGTGCCAGCATTATAGGTGACGGGGAGCTGTTTTTT. Its translation: CASIIGDGELFF.

The genes are TRBV28 and TRBJ1-5; no clear D gene. The germline V gene has CDR1 MDHEN and CDR2 SYDVKM. V was trimmed by 8 bases and J by 4 bases, leaving 18 bases between them. CDR3 length: 15 amino acids. The CDR3 is CASRRVSGSNQPQHF. The CDR3 DNA reads as TGTGCCAGCCGCCGGGTGAGCGGATCGAATCAGCCCCAGCATTTT.

This clonotype has a count of ten or more. J is TRBJ2-3 and V is TRBV5-1; 15 nucleotides line up with TRBD2. Germline values: CDR1 SGHRS, CDR2 YFSETQ. The junction had 9 bases not matched to a gene; V was cut back by 4 bases and J by 3 bases. There are 18 residues in the CDR3. CDR3 in DNA: TGCGCCAGCAGCCAACTTTCCGGGACTAGCGGGAGGACAGATACGCAGTATTTT. This translates into CASSQLSGTSGRTDTQYF.

The chain has TRBV27 and TRBJ1-5; 7 bases are a match to TRBD1. The CDR3 contains 18 residues. Per the germline V gene, CDR1 is MNHEY and CDR2 is SMNVEV (reference sequence). V trimming: 0 bases; J trimming: 0 bases; junction bases outside the gene matches: 8. CDR3 nucleotide sequence: TGTGCCAGCAGTTTATCCGGGGACAGCTTACATAGCAATCAGCCCCAGCATTTT. It yields the protein CASSLSGDSLHSNQPQHF.

A few counts support this clonotype. The chain recombines TRBV27 with TRBJ2-5, with 10 bases lining up with TRBD2. The V gene end was trimmed by 8 bases and the J gene end by 5 bases; junction bases not matched to a gene: 8. Germline CDR1 and CDR2: MNHEY and SMNVEV (reference sequence). CDR3 size: 14 residues. The DNA for the CDR3 is TGTGCCAGCGGCCAAGCGGGGGGGCCTGAGACCCAGTACTTC. Its protein product is CASGQAGGPETQYF.

This clonotype appeared a few times. The rearrangement joins TRBV12-3 or TRBV12-4 to TRBJ2-1, with 10 bases matching TRBD2. CDR3 size: 15 residues. The V gene end was trimmed by 7 bases and the J gene end by 9 bases; junction bases not matched to a gene: 12. CDR3 region: CASTHPVKREGEQFF. DNA for the CDR3: TGTGCCAGCACCCACCCGGTCAAGCGGGAGGGTGAGCAGTTCTTC.

This clonotype came up a few times. The chain uses TRBV28 and TRBJ2-3; 7 bases are a match to TRBD1. The germline CDR1 and CDR2 sequences are MDHEN and SYDVKM. J was trimmed by 2 bases and V by 5 bases; bases with no gene match: 10. The CDR3 has 16 residues. The CDR3 region has the DNA TGTGCCAGCAGTACTTTTCCGGGACAGTCCACAGATACGCAGTATTTT. Translating gives CASSTFPGQSTDTQYF.

In this sample, this clonotype turned up a few times. The chain recombines TRBV20-1 with TRBJ1-1; 12 nucleotides agree with TRBD1. The germline CDR1 and CDR2 sequences are DFQATT and SNEGSKA (reference sequence). The CDR3 loop spans 15 amino acids. The trim removed 6 bases at V and 5 bases at J, leaving 10 bases unmatched. The CDR3 DNA follows: TGCAGTGCGTCCGGGACAGGGGGCCTATGGACTGAAGCTTTCTTT. This translates into CSASGTGGLWTEAFF.

This clonotype was found many times. The chain combines TRBV27 with TRBJ2-5; no definite D call. V was shortened by 5 bases and J by 5 bases, with 6 bases between the two germline ends. The germline gives CDR1 MNHEY, CDR2 SMNVEV (reference sequence). This CDR3 region has 11 residues. CDR3 in amino acids: CASSTRETQYF. The CDR3 DNA reads as TGTGCCAGCAGTACAAGGGAGACCCAGTACTTC.

This clonotype occurred a few times. V usage is TRBV20-1 and J usage is TRBJ2-5, with 11 bases identical to TRBD2. V lost 3 bases, J lost 6 bases, and 12 bases stayed unmatched. The germline V gene encodes CDR1 DFQATT and CDR2 SNEGSKA (reference sequence). This CDR3 spans 16 amino acids. CDR3 amino acids: CSARLITTSGRKTQYF. DNA for the CDR3: TGCAGTGCTAGGCTGATTACAACTAGCGGGAGAAAGACCCAGTACTTC.

Only a few counts were recorded for this clonotype. The V call is TRBV4-1, the J call TRBJ2-1, with 9 nucleotides matching TRBD1. V trimming: 3 bases; J trimming: 7 bases; junction bases outside the gene matches: 13. The CDR3 contains 17 residues. CDR1 is MGHRA, CDR2 YSYEKL, per germline. The CDR3 DNA follows: TGCGCCAGCAGCCAGACATCCCGGGACAGGGAAGGAAATGAGCAGTTCTTC. Translating it yields CASSQTSRDREGNEQFF.